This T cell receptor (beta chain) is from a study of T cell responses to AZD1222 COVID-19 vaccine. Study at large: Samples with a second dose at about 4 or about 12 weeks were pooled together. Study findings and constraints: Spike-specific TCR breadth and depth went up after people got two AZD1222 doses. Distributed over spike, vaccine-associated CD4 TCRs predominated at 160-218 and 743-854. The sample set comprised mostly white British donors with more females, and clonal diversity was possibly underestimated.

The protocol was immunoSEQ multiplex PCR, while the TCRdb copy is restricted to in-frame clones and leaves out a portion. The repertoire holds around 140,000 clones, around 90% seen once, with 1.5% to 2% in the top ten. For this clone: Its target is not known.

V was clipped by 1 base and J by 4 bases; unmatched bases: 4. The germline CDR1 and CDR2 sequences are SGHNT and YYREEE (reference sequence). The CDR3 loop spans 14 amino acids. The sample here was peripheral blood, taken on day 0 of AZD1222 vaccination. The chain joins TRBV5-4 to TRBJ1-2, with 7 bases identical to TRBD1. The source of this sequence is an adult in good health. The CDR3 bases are TGTGCCAGCAGCTTGCAGGGGGTTGGCTATGGCTACACCTTC. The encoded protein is CASSLQGVGYGYTF. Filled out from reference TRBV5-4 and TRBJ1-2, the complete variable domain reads ETGVTQSPTHLIKTRGQQVTLRCSSQSGHNTVSWYQQALGQGPQFIFQYYREEENGRGNFPPRFSGLQFPNYSSELNVNALELDDSALYLCASSLQGVGYGYTFGSGTRLTVV.